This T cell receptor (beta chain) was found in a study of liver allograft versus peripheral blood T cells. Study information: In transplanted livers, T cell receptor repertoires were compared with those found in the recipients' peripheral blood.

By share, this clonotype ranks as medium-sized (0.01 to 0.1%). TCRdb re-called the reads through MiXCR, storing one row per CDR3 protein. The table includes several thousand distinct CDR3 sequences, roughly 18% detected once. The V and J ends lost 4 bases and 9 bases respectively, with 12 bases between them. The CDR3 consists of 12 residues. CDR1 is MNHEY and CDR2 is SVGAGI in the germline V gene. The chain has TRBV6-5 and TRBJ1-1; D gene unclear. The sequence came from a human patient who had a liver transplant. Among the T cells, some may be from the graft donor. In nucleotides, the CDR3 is TGTGCCAGCAGTTCAGGCCTAGGGAAAGCTTTCTTT. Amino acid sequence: CASSSGLGKAFF.